Below are 21 T cell receptor beta chains sequenced from a single sample in a study of blood T cell repertoires in COVID-19. Using immunoSEQ multiplex PCR, the repertoire was profiled, and TCRdb retains in-frame clones only, with some absent. The sample lists about 400,000 clones, just over 85% seen once, with over 1.1% in the top ten. Sample: peripheral blood. These receptors were taken from a woman aged 25 to 39 with active or convalescent COVID-19.

The chain links TRBV30 to TRBJ2-7; 12 nucleotides agree with TRBD2. Trimming removed 5 bases from V and 4 bases from J; junction bases left unmatched: 3. Looked up from germline, CDR1 is GTSNPN and CDR2 is SVGIG (reference sequence). CDR3 length: 13 amino acids. In nucleotides, the CDR3 is TGTGCCTGGTCGACTAGCGGGGGATACGAGCAGTACTTC. The encoded protein is CAWSTSGGYEQYF.

V and J are TRBV3-1 (or the pseudogene TRBV3-2) and TRBJ1-4; the D gene is possibly TRBD1 (5 bases). Germline V gene data show CDR1 as LGHDT and CDR2 as YNNKEL (reference sequence). V lost 7 bases and J 3 bases, leaving 9 bases between the germline ends. This CDR3 has 13 amino acids. CDR3 residues: CASTQGSNEKLFF. The CDR3, as DNA: TGTGCCAGCACTCAGGGTTCTAATGAAAAACTGTTTTTT.

There are a few counts of this clone. This chain links TRBV19 with TRBJ1-5, with D possibly matching TRBD1 (5 bases). CDR1 LNHDA and CDR2 SQIVND come from the germline V gene (reference sequence). The CDR3 spans 14 residues. V lost 6 bases to trimming and J lost 4 bases, with 13 bases between them. CDR3 amino acids: CASRDQGSNQPQHF. In DNA form, the CDR3 reads TGTGCCAGTAGGGACCAGGGAAGTAATCAGCCCCAGCATTTT.

In its sample, this clone was seen a few times. The rearrangement uses TRBV4-1 and TRBJ2-7; the D gene is possibly TRBD2 (6 bases). CDR3 length: 13 residues. The germline V gene encodes CDR1 MGHRA and CDR2 YSYEKL. V was shortened by 3 bases and J by 6 bases, with 12 bases between the two germline ends. CDR3 bases: TGCGCCAGCAGCCAGACTAGTTTCGGCGAGCAGTACTTC. Translating it yields CASSQTSFGEQYF.

This clone came up once. This chain uses TRBV15 with TRBJ2-1, with 12 bases matching TRBD2. Germline CDR1 LNHNV, CDR2 YYDKDF (reference sequence). The CDR3 is 17 amino acids. V gave up 3 bases and J gave up 8 bases; unmatched junction bases: 11. CDR3 in amino acids: CATSRASGRAPGDEQFF. The DNA of the CDR3 is TGTGCCACCAGCAGGGCTAGCGGGAGGGCCCCTGGGGATGAGCAGTTCTTC.

There are a few counts of this clone. This rearrangement joins TRBV27 to TRBJ2-1; tentatively, D is TRBD1 (6 bases). Trimming shortened V by 5 bases and J by 0 bases, and 14 bases separated the two germline ends. The CDR3 has 16 amino acids. Germline CDR1 and CDR2: MNHEY and SMNVEV (reference sequence). CDR3 region: CASSPLGTSSYNEQFF. The DNA of the CDR3 is TGTGCCAGCAGTCCCCTCGGGACATCCTCCTACAATGAGCAGTTCTTC.

This sequence joins TRBV5-6 and TRBJ2-7, with D perhaps TRBD1 (5 bases). Germline V gene lookup returns CDR1 SGHDT and CDR2 YYEEEE. The CDR3 has 13 residues. Trimming removed 1 base from V and 3 bases from J, with 8 bases in between. The CDR3 DNA reads as TGTGCCAGCAGCTTGCCAGGGAACTACGAGCAGTACTTC. Its protein is CASSLPGNYEQYF.

This clone has more than one count but fewer than ten. The J gene is TRBJ2-3, the V gene TRBV7-2; the D gene is possibly TRBD2 (6 bases). Germline V gene lookup returns CDR1 SGHTA and CDR2 FQGNSA. CDR3 length: 17 residues. V shed 6 bases and J shed 4 bases, with 23 bases lying between them. The CDR3 coding sequence is TGTGCCAGCAGATGGGGTCCTCCCCGCGGGATTTCAGATACGCAGTATTTT. It is translated as CASRWGPPRGISDTQYF.

V gene TRBV7-9 combines with J gene TRBJ2-7; 8 bases line up with TRBD2. CDR1 is SEHNR and CDR2 is FQNEAQ in the germline V gene (reference sequence). After removal of 5 bases from V and 4 bases from J, the junction contained 7 bases not matched to a gene. This CDR3 has 14 residues. CDR3 nucleotides: TGTGCCAGCAGCAAACTAGCGGAGAATTACGAGCAGTACTTC. This sequence encodes CASSKLAENYEQYF.

The V gene is TRBV30, the J gene TRBJ1-4; possible D gene TRBD1, 6 bases. The V gene's germline CDR1 is GTSNPN and CDR2 SVGIG (reference sequence). The CDR3 contains 14 residues. Trimming left V 3 bases short and J 7 bases short, with 15 bases between. The CDR3 protein is CAWRAGGSVEKLFF. Here the CDR3 DNA reads TGTGCCTGGAGAGCGGGGGGCAGTGTTGAAAAACTGTTTTTT.

The chain is built from TRBV9 and TRBJ2-7, with 7 bases identical to TRBD1. Unmatched junction bases numbered 5, after V lost 3 bases and J lost 5 bases. The CDR3 consists of 13 residues. Germline CDR1 and CDR2: SGDLS and YYNGEE. The CDR3 region is CASSATGFDEQYF. CDR3 nucleotides: TGTGCCAGCAGCGCGACAGGGTTCGACGAGCAGTACTTC.

The CDR3 spells CASSQEASGRMETQYF. The CDR3 nucleotides read TGCGCCAGCAGCCAAGAGGCTAGCGGGAGGATGGAGACCCAGTACTTC. V and J are TRBV4-1 and TRBJ2-5, with 11 bases identical to TRBD2. The germline V gene encodes CDR1 MGHRA and CDR2 YSYEKL. This CDR3 has 16 amino acids. After removal of 0 bases from V and 5 bases from J, the junction contained 5 bases not matched to a gene.

The rearrangement links TRBV19 to TRBJ1-5; TRBD1 is a possible D gene (5 bases). V was pared by 5 bases and J by 6 bases, with 11 bases between. Germline values: CDR1 LNHDA, CDR2 SQIVND (reference sequence). The CDR3 runs 13 residues. Written as DNA, the CDR3 is TGTGCCAGTAGTGACAGACCCACTCAGCCCCAGCATTTT. Amino acids: CASSDRPTQPQHF.

The chain couples TRBV7-8 to TRBJ2-1; TRBD2 matches 11 bases. Germline-derived CDR1 and CDR2 are SGHVS and FQNEAQ. This CDR3 comprises 15 residues. The J segment lost 4 bases and the V segment lost 1 base, leaving 0 bases of the junction unmatched. CDR3 DNA sequence: TGTGCCAGCAGCTTAGTAGCGGGAGGGTACAATGAGCAGTTCTTC. As protein: CASSLVAGGYNEQFF.

The chain couples TRBV12-5 to TRBJ2-5, with TRBD2 matching over 11 bases. CDR3 length equals 15 residues. Germline assignment: CDR1 LGHNT and CDR2 FRNRAP. The trim removed 4 bases at V and 1 base at J, leaving 2 bases unmatched. The chain's CDR3 is CASGWLAGGQETQYF. In DNA, the CDR3 is TGTGCTAGTGGTTGGCTAGCGGGGGGCCAAGAGACCCAGTACTTC. Looking up the rest from reference TRBV12-5 and TRBJ2-5 gives the full variable domain: DARVTQTPRHKVTEMGQEVTMRCQPILGHNTVFWYRQTMMQGLELLAYFRNRAPLDDSGMPKDRFSAEMPDATLATLKIQPSEPRDSAVYFCASGWLAGGQETQYFGPGTRLLVL.

The V and J genes are TRBV21-1 and TRBJ1-4; the table gives TRBD1 as D, unverified against the DNA. TRBV21-1 has pseudogene status. CDR3 length: 18 amino acids. The CDR3 DNA is TGTGCCAGCAGCAAATGCCGGGACAGGGGGAGGCTTAGTGAAAAACTGTTTTTT. Encoded protein: CASSKCRDRGRLSEKLFF.

This chain joins TRBV9 and TRBJ1-1; 8 nucleotides align to TRBD1. Trimming at V came to 0 bases and at J to 4 bases, leaving 14 bases not matched to a gene. The CDR3 is 18 residues long. The germline gives CDR1 SGDLS, CDR2 YYNGEE. In DNA, the CDR3 is TGTGCCAGCAGCGTAGAACCCCCGCGCAGGGGGCTTGGCACTGAAGCTTTCTTT. This translates into CASSVEPPRRGLGTEAFF.

J is TRBJ1-2 and V is TRBV30, with D hard to call. The CDR3 has 12 residues. Germline V CDR1 and CDR2: GTSNPN, SVGIG (reference sequence). With 1 base removed from V and 5 bases from J, the gap between germline ends came to 8 bases. CDR3 residues: CAWSDGEYGYTF. The CDR3 DNA is TGTGCCTGGAGTGACGGGGAGTATGGCTACACCTTC.

J is TRBJ1-1 and V is TRBV5-1, with D unresolved. With 1 base removed from V and 0 bases from J, the gap between germline ends came to 10 bases. This CDR3 has 15 amino acids. Germline assignment: CDR1 SGHRS and CDR2 YFSETQ. As DNA, the CDR3 is TGCGCCAGCAGCTTGTTGTTCGGGATGAACACTGAAGCTTTCTTT. Residues: CASSLLFGMNTEAFF. The full variable domain, completed using reference TRBV5-1 and TRBJ1-1, is KAGVTQTPRYLIKTRGQQVTLSCSPISGHRSVSWYQQTPGQGLQFLFEYFSETQRNKGNFPGRFSGRQFSNSRSEMNVSTLELGDSALYLCASSLLFGMNTEAFFGQGTRLTVV.

In its sample, this clone was seen a few times. The sample holds other DNA sequences that translate to the same CDR3. The gene calls are TRBV5-6 and TRBJ1-4; 8 nucleotides align to TRBD1. CDR3 length equals 15 residues. J lost 6 bases, V lost 0 bases, and 4 bases had no gene match. Germline V gene data show CDR1 as SGHDT and CDR2 as YYEEEE. The CDR3 spells CASSLAGQGYEKLFF. CDR3 nucleotides: TGTGCCAGCAGCTTGGCCGGACAGGGATATGAAAAACTGTTTTTT.

This clone was detected a few times. This chain uses TRBV7-2 with TRBJ2-7; TRBD2 agrees at 15 bases. The germline CDR1 and CDR2 sequences are SGHTA and FQGNSA. CDR3 length: 15 residues. Losses at the gene ends were 4 bases for V and 4 bases for J; bases not matched to a gene: 2. The chain's CDR3 is CASSYGLAGGYEQYF. The DNA of the CDR3 is TGTGCCAGCAGCTACGGACTAGCGGGAGGGTACGAGCAGTACTTC.